A selection of T cell receptor beta chains follows, all from one sample in a study of CD8+ T cells in alopecia areata. Sequenced by immunoSEQ multiplex PCR; TCRdb stores in-frame clones only, minus some. Of over 150,000 clones in the sample, about 55% were seen once. Sequenced here: CD8+ T cells sorted from blood, sampled at week 24, from a patient treated with tofacitinib. The origin of the receptors is a human donor with alopecia areata. Each CDR3 is given with its conserved first and last residue. Each record gives: V gene, D gene, J gene, clone size, CDR3 protein, CDR3 DNA. The D gene is left open where the match is weak. Clone sizes are given selectively: once, few, many, or a class where the clone is expanded.

TRBV4-3	NA	TRBJ2-5	few	CASSQDRGYQETQYF	TGCGCCAGCAGCCAAGATCGGGGGTACCAAGAGACCCAGTACTTC
TRBV29-1	TRBD1	TRBJ1-1	NA	CSVDEGTAAFF	TGCAGCGTTGATGAGGGGACAGCAGCTTTCTTT
TRBV4-3	NA	TRBJ1-1	NA	CASSQLKRSTEAFF	TGCGCCAGCAGCCAACTTAAACGGAGTACTGAAGCTTTCTTT
TRBV19	NA	TRBJ2-7	few	CASSYGSSYEQYF	TGTGCCAGTAGTTACGGCAGCTCCTACGAGCAGTACTTC
TRBV4-1	TRBD1	TRBJ2-3	NA	CASSQVGTGDTQYF	TGCGCCAGCAGCCAAGTGGGGACAGGGGATACGCAGTATTTT
TRBV9	TRBD1	TRBJ1-6	NA	CASSGQGVVSPLHF	TGTGCCAGCAGCGGACAGGGTGTCGTTTCACCCCTCCACTTT
TRBV29-1	NA	TRBJ1-2	NA	CSDTQVYGYTF	TGCAGCGATACACAGGTCTATGGCTACACCTTC
TRBV4-1	NA	TRBJ2-7	few	CASSQGAYYEQYF	TGCGCCAGCAGCCAAGGGGCTTATTACGAGCAGTACTTC
TRBV5-6	NA	TRBJ2-1	NA	CASSLGGSSYNEQFF	TGTGCCAGCAGCTTAGGGGGGAGCTCCTACAATGAGCAGTTCTTC
TRBV2	NA	TRBJ2-1	few	CASTQDSSSYNEQFF	TGTGCCAGCACCCAGGACTCGAGCTCCTACAATGAGCAGTTCTTC
TRBV30	NA	TRBJ2-7	NA	CAWTEGSAAYEQYF	TGTGCCTGGACGGAGGGCAGCGCCGCTTACGAGCAGTACTTC
TRBV30	NA	TRBJ1-5	NA	CAWSGDILQPQHF	TGTGCCTGGAGTGGGGACATTCTTCAGCCCCAGCATTTT
TRBV6-5	NA	TRBJ1-2	NA	CASKTRWGHYGYTF	TGTGCCAGCAAGACTAGGTGGGGGCACTATGGCTACACCTTC
TRBV9	NA	TRBJ2-3	NA	CASSAVTPDTQYF	TGTGCCAGCAGCGCCGTGACTCCAGATACGCAGTATTTT
TRBV29-1	NA	TRBJ2-3	few	CSVEGSTDTQYF	TGCAGCGTTGAGGGAAGCACAGATACGCAGTATTTT
TRBV5-6	TRBD1	TRBJ1-1	NA	CASSWTGDTEAFF	TGTGCCAGCAGCTGGACAGGGGACACTGAAGCTTTCTTT
TRBV10-3	TRBD2	TRBJ2-1	NA	CAISDGGGSYNEQFF	TGTGCCATCAGTGATGGCGGGGGCTCCTACAATGAGCAGTTCTTC
TRBV7-2	NA	TRBJ1-5	NA	CASSPPMGGARAQHF	TGTGCCAGCAGCCCACCAATGGGAGGGGCCCGGGCCCAGCATTTT
TRBV29-1	TRBD1	TRBJ1-2	NA	CSALTGSGGYTF	TGCAGCGCCCTGACAGGGTCGGGTGGCTACACCTTC
TRBV29-1	TRBD1	TRBJ2-2	few	CSVPGQGTTGELFF	TGCAGCGTCCCGGGACAGGGCACCACCGGGGAGCTGTTTTTT
TRBV19	NA	TRBJ2-1	few	CASSINGYNEQFF	TGTGCCAGTAGTATAAACGGATACAATGAGCAGTTCTTC
TRBV5-6	NA	TRBJ2-1	NA	CASSAGQLSSYNEQFF	TGTGCCAGCAGCGCGGGACAGTTGAGCTCCTACAATGAGCAGTTCTTC
TRBV7-9	TRBD1	TRBJ1-2	NA	CASSEGTGVYGYTF	TGTGCCAGCAGCGAGGGGACAGGGGTGTATGGCTACACCTTC
TRBV27	NA	TRBJ2-3	NA	CASSWTGSDTQYF	TGTGCCAGCAGTTGGACGGGATCAGATACGCAGTATTTT
TRBV4-3	TRBD1	TRBJ1-5	NA	CASSRRQGSNQPQHF	TGCGCCAGCAGCCGGAGACAGGGTAGCAATCAGCCCCAGCATTTT
TRBV4-1	NA	TRBJ1-4	NA	CASSQDWGGEGSNEKLFF	TGCGCCAGCAGCCAAGATTGGGGCGGGGAGGGATCTAATGAAAAACTGTTTTTT
TRBV6-1	NA	TRBJ1-2	once	CASSEMGGLGYTF	TGTGCCAGCAGTGAAATGGGGGGCCTCGGCTACACCTTC
TRBV19	NA	TRBJ1-1	NA	CASSPRGPNTEAFF	TGTGCCAGTAGTCCCCGGGGGCCCAACACTGAAGCTTTCTTT
TRBV7-8	NA	TRBJ1-5	few	CASSNRETGSSGNNQPQHF	TGTGCCAGCAGTAATAGGGAGACAGGTTCGTCCGGTAACAATCAGCCCCAGCATTTT
TRBV9	NA	TRBJ2-3	NA	CASGPDTQYF	TGTGCCAGCGGCCCAGATACGCAGTATTTT
TRBV27	TRBD2	TRBJ2-1	NA	CASSLIGAGGLNEQFF	TGTGCCAGCAGTTTAATTGGGGCGGGGGGGCTTAATGAGCAGTTCTTC
TRBV6-5	TRBD1	TRBJ1-5	NA	CASSWRQGSNQPQHF	TGTGCCAGCAGTTGGAGACAGGGAAGCAATCAGCCCCAGCATTTT
TRBV6-6	NA	TRBJ2-1	few	CASSPLSLTNEQFF	TGTGCCAGCAGTCCCCTATCCCTTACTAATGAGCAGTTCTTC
TRBV29-1	NA	TRBJ2-7	few	CSDFIGKSYEQYF	TGCAGCGACTTTATAGGGAAGTCCTACGAGCAGTACTTC
TRBV18	NA	TRBJ1-6	few	CASSLGRNSPLHF	TGTGCCAGCTCACTCGGACGGAATTCACCCCTCCACTTT
TRBV5-1	NA	TRBJ1-5	NA	CASSQDRGSNQPQHF	TGCGCCAGCAGCCAAGATCGGGGTAGCAATCAGCCCCAGCATTTT
TRBV11-2	NA	TRBJ2-5	few	CASSPFGGGALETQYF	TGTGCCAGCAGCCCGTTTGGTGGGGGGGCCTTAGAGACCCAGTACTTC
TRBV7-2	TRBD2	TRBJ2-2	NA	CASSSRLAGENTGELFF	TGTGCCAGCAGCTCGCGACTAGCGGGGGAGAACACCGGGGAGCTGTTTTTT
TRBV5-6	NA	TRBJ2-3	NA	CASSPGKGGVTDTQYF	TGTGCCAGCAGCCCCGGAAAGGGGGGCGTAACAGATACGCAGTATTTT
TRBV4-3	NA	TRBJ2-7	few	CASSQDRSGLYEQYF	TGCGCCAGCAGCCAAGATCGCTCAGGGTTATACGAGCAGTACTTC
TRBV13	NA	TRBJ1-4	NA	CASSSRESPATNEKLFF	TGTGCCAGCAGCTCCCGGGAGTCTCCTGCAACTAATGAAAAACTGTTTTTT
TRBV27	TRBD2	TRBJ2-2	NA	CASSLGTSGGAGELFF	TGTGCCAGCAGTCTAGGGACTAGCGGGGGGGCCGGGGAGCTGTTTTTT
TRBV6-5	NA	TRBJ1-2	NA	CASSSGLYNGYTF	TGTGCCAGCAGTTCGGGTCTCTATAATGGCTACACCTTC
TRBV30	NA	TRBJ1-1	NA	CAWNEVGRNTEAFF	TGTGCCTGGAACGAGGTGGGAAGGAACACTGAAGCTTTCTTT
TRBV4-3	TRBD1	TRBJ1-2	once	CASSQDTTGDSGYTF	TGCGCCAGCAGCCAAGATACCACAGGGGACAGTGGCTACACCTTC
TRBV6-5	NA	TRBJ2-7	NA	CASSYSEGNEQYF	TGTGCCAGCAGTTACTCTGAGGGAAACGAGCAGTACTTC
TRBV7-2	NA	TRBJ1-1	NA	CASSYTPESTEAFF	TGTGCCAGCAGCTATACCCCTGAAAGCACTGAAGCTTTCTTT
TRBV7-9	TRBD1	TRBJ2-7	NA	CASSSLISGDRGSEQYF	TGTGCCAGCAGCTCACTAATCTCCGGGGACAGGGGATCCGAGCAGTACTTC
TRBV9	NA	TRBJ1-2	NA	CASSVEGGDYGYTF	TGTGCCAGCAGCGTAGAAGGAGGGGACTATGGCTACACCTTC
TRBV7-8	NA	TRBJ2-7	NA	CASSFSAFEQYF	TGTGCCAGCAGCTTTTCAGCGTTCGAGCAGTACTTC